This TCR beta chain was recorded in a study of molecular identifiers for immune sequencing clone quantification. With listed TCR primers and previously described methods, bulk TCR libraries were prepared. TCRdb re-derived calls from the PCR reads in MiXCR, one entry per CDR3 protein. The sample gives around 13,000 distinct CDR3 sequences, roughly 15% of which show up once; about 1.7% is in the top ten. V gave up 2 bases and J gave up 5 bases; unmatched junction bases: 7. The germline V gene has CDR1 MDHEN and CDR2 SYDVKM. This CDR3 has 15 residues. The chain combines TRBV28 with TRBJ2-5; 8 bases fit TRBD1. Specimen: naive CD8+ T cells from blood, with Jurkat cell RNA spiked in. As for subset: FACS-sorted CD8+CD4-CCR7+CD45RA+ naive T cells. This TCR derives from a human donor in good health. Some libraries in this study had Jurkat cell RNA spiked in. CDR3 in DNA: TGTGCCAGCAGTTTACGGTGGACAGGGTATGAGACCCAGTACTTC. It yields the protein CASSLRWTGYETQYF.